This entry lists 3 T cell receptor beta chains sequenced from one sample in a study of blood T cell repertoires in COVID-19. Assay: immunoSEQ multiplex PCR; the TCRdb copy retains only in-frame clones and omits some. Of around 45,000 clones listed, around 80% are singletons. The specimen was peripheral blood. These receptors were taken from an elderly man in a cohort sampled during active COVID-19.

The chain joins TRBV7-6 to TRBJ2-5; 8 positions agree with TRBD2. This CDR3 comprises 15 residues. The V and J ends lost 4 bases and 2 bases, in that order; junction bases with no gene match: 6. The V gene's germline CDR1 is SGHVS and CDR2 FNYEAQ. As DNA, the CDR3 is TGTGCCAGCAGCTATAGCGGGGCTCCTCAAGAGACCCAGTACTTC. Its translation: CASSYSGAPQETQYF.

This clone was detected a few times. This rearrangement joins TRBV5-4 to TRBJ2-1; 10 nucleotides align to TRBD1. With V trimmed by 2 bases and J by 3 bases, 2 bases remained unmatched. The CDR3 length is 15 residues. Germline CDR1 and CDR2: SGHNT and YYREEE (reference sequence). The DNA of the CDR3 is TGTGCCAGCAGCTTCGGGACAGGGGTCTACAATGAGCAGTTCTTC. Its protein is CASSFGTGVYNEQFF.

The rearrangement links TRBV7-2 to TRBJ2-1; 14 bases align to TRBD2. The CDR3 covers 18 residues. The germline V gene has CDR1 SGHTA and CDR2 FQGNSA. V trimming: 5 bases; J trimming: 0 bases; junction bases outside the gene matches: 6. CDR3 in amino acids: CASSRTSGGSGSYNEQFF. DNA of the CDR3: TGTGCCAGCAGCCGGACTAGCGGGGGGTCCGGCTCCTACAATGAGCAGTTCTTC.